This is a list of T cell receptor beta chains from one sample in a study of beta chain features in type 1 diabetes. The table came from immunoSEQ multiplex PCR; TCRdb's copy has only in-frame clones and leaves some out. The sample yields over 650,000 clones, 11% to 15% seen once. Input material: naive CD4+ T cells from blood. The receptor source for this set is a man aged 18 to 30 with type 1 diabetes. Both conserved end residues are part of each CDR3. The D gene is left open where the match is weak. Not every row has a clone size; where given, it reads once, few, many or a size class.

TRBJ1-5 - TRBV7-9 few CASSLSNQPQHF TGTGCCAGCAGCCTGAGCAATCAGCCCCAGCATTTT
TRBJ2-1 - TRBV5-4 many CASSLRLAGEQFF TGTGCCAGCAGCTTGAGGCTAGCTGGGGAACAGTTCTTC
TRBJ1-2 - TRBV30 few CAWSPVAYGYTF TGTGCCTGGAGTCCGGTCGCCTATGGCTACACCTTC
TRBJ2-2 - TRBV27 few CASSLGQQNTGELFF TGTGCCAGCAGTTTAGGGCAGCAGAACACCGGGGAGCTGTTTTTT
TRBJ2-4 - TRBV7-3 few CASSLMAGGAKNIQYF TGTGCCAGCAGCTTAATGGCCGGCGGGGCCAAAAACATTCAGTACTTC
TRBJ2-1 - TRBV5-1 few CASSLDRVQFF TGCGCCAGCAGCTTGGACAGGGTGCAGTTCTTC
TRBJ1-2 - TRBV4-2 - CASSQEPPSHRANYGYTF TGTGCCAGCAGCCAAGAACCCCCATCCCACAGGGCGAACTATGGCTACACCTTC
TRBJ2-7 TRBD2 TRBV2 - CASSETSGSYEQYF TGTGCCAGCAGTGAAACTAGCGGGAGCTACGAGCAGTACTTC
TRBJ2-5 - TRBV5-4 once CASSLAGALETQYF TGTGCCAGCAGCTTGGCGGGAGCGTTGGAGACCCAGTACTTC
TRBJ2-3 TRBD1 TRBV5-1 few CASSLGQGSTDTQYF TGCGCCAGCAGCTTGGGACAGGGGAGCACAGATACGCAGTATTTT
TRBJ2-7 - TRBV6-5 few CASRPTSTGTYEQYF TGTGCCAGCAGACCTACCTCGACGGGTACCTACGAGCAGTACTTC
TRBJ2-7 - TRBV5-1 - CASSLAIGNDAYEQYF TGCGCCAGCAGCTTGGCTATAGGCAACGACGCCTACGAGCAGTACTTC
TRBJ2-3 TRBD2 TRBV5-4 few CASIGGDYTQYF TGTGCCAGCATTGGGGGGGACTATACGCAGTATTTT
TRBJ2-2 TRBD1 TRBV7-2 - CASSTHWQGATNTGELFF TGTGCCAGCAGCACACACTGGCAGGGGGCGACGAACACCGGGGAGCTGTTTTTT
TRBJ1-1 - TRBV29-1 - CSVQTGLTGTEAFF TGCAGCGTGCAAACAGGGCTCACGGGCACTGAAGCTTTCTTT
TRBJ2-7 TRBD1 TRBV18 - CASSPRDSSYEQYF TGTGCCAGCTCACCCCGGGACAGCTCCTACGAGCAGTACTTC
TRBJ1-4 - TRBV7-2 few CASNRGNNEKLFF TGTGCCAGCAATCGGGGGAATAATGAAAAACTGTTTTTT
TRBJ1-2 - TRBV2 few CASSAGGGYTF TGTGCCAGCAGTGCCGGTGGTGGCTACACCTTC
TRBJ2-2 - TRBV7-9 few CASSQTGTLATGELFF TGTGCCAGCAGCCAAACCGGGACCCTTGCCACCGGGGAGCTGTTTTTT
TRBJ2-2 - TRBV4-1 - CASSPGLPNTGELFF TGCGCCAGCAGCCCCGGACTACCGAACACCGGGGAGCTGTTTTTT
TRBJ2-3 - TRBV25-1 - CASSPPPSTDTQYF TGTGCCAGCAGCCCGCCACCAAGCACAGATACGCAGTATTTT
TRBJ1-1 - TRBV19 few CASSILDSLNTEAFF TGTGCCAGTAGTATACTGGACAGCTTGAACACTGAAGCTTTCTTT
TRBJ1-5 - TRBV2 few CASGDYASNQPQHF TGTGCCAGCGGCGATTACGCCAGCAATCAGCCCCAGCATTTT
TRBJ1-5 - TRBV28 - CASSLSGQGNQPQHF TGTGCCAGCAGTTTAAGCGGCCAGGGCAATCAGCCCCAGCATTTT
TRBJ2-7 - TRBV25-1 - CASSVAHYEQYF TGTGCCAGCAGTGTGGCCCACTACGAGCAGTACTTC
TRBJ2-1 - TRBV9 few CASSSQTGRNEQFF TGTGCCAGCAGCTCACAGACAGGTCGAAATGAGCAGTTCTTC
TRBJ1-1 - TRBV29-1 few CSGGQGTPTEAFF TGCAGCGGGGGCCAGGGTACCCCCACTGAAGCTTTCTTT
TRBJ2-3 - TRBV9 - CASSVGAGNIGTDTQYF TGTGCCAGCAGCGTAGGAGCAGGGAATATCGGCACAGATACGCAGTATTTT
TRBJ1-6 - TRBV14 - CASSRPDRSALHF TGTGCCAGCAGCCGACCGGACCGATCGGCCCTCCACTTT
TRBJ2-7 - TRBV7-9 few CASSQQGGSYEQYF TGTGCCAGCAGCCAACAGGGAGGGTCCTACGAGCAGTACTTC
TRBJ1-6 TRBD1 TRBV7-9 - CASSEDREGSPLHF TGTGCCAGCAGTGAGGACAGGGAGGGTTCACCCCTCCACTTT
TRBJ2-5 TRBD1 TRBV29-1 few CSVAGQVSTQYF TGCAGCGTTGCAGGACAGGTCTCTACCCAGTACTTC
TRBJ1-2 - TRBV9 few CASSFEQGIDYGYTF TGTGCCAGCAGCTTCGAACAGGGTATCGACTATGGCTACACCTTC
TRBJ1-2 TRBD1 TRBV14 few CASSQEIQGYGYTF TGTGCCAGCAGCCAAGAGATACAGGGGTATGGCTACACCTTC
TRBJ1-2 TRBD1 TRBV6-6 few CASRSGTGYGYTF TGTGCCAGCAGATCCGGGACAGGCTATGGCTACACCTTC
TRBJ1-1 - TRBV7-2 few CASSPLTMEAFF TGTGCCAGCAGCCCCCTGACCATGGAAGCTTTCTTT
TRBJ2-5 TRBD2 TRBV12-5 - CASGPGLAGSQETQYF TGTGCTAGTGGCCCGGGACTAGCGGGGTCACAAGAGACCCAGTACTTC
TRBJ2-7 - TRBV7-2 few CASSVRHGRTDF TGTGCCAGCAGCGTTCGACACGGCCGGACGGACTTC
TRBJ2-1 TRBD1 TRBV7-9 few CASSRTPWDRGPDNEQFF TGTGCCAGCAGCCGCACGCCTTGGGACAGGGGTCCGGACAATGAGCAGTTCTTC
TRBJ2-4 - TRBV2 - CASRRNIQYF TGTGCCAGCAGGAGAAACATTCAGTACTTC
TRBJ2-5 TRBD2 TRBV9 - CASSVGASGGSDKETQYF TGTGCCAGCAGCGTTGGGGCTAGCGGGGGGAGCGACAAAGAGACCCAGTACTTC
TRBJ2-5 TRBD2 TRBV5-4 few CASSGTSGRETQYF TGTGCCAGCAGCGGGACTAGCGGGAGAGAGACCCAGTACTTC
TRBJ2-5 - TRBV18 - CASSPPQGETQYF TGTGCCAGCTCACCCCCACAGGGAGAGACCCAGTACTTC